These 14 T cell receptor beta chains originate from one sample sequenced in a study of shared clonotypes between healthy human individuals. Measured with immunoSEQ multiplex PCR; TCRdb has only the in-frame clones, and not every one. This sample has roughly 2 million clones; 85% to 95% occur once, and the top ten carry 0.1% to 0.15%. Material: naive CD4+ T cells sorted from blood. Regarding subset: CD45RA+ positively selected. The receptors derive from a man aged 18 to 30 in good health.

The J gene is TRBJ1-1, the V gene TRBV5-6, with 7 bases matching TRBD1. The germline V gene encodes CDR1 SGHDT and CDR2 YYEEEE. Unmatched junction bases numbered 4, after V lost 1 base and J lost 1 base. CDR3 size: 15 residues. The CDR3 region is CASSLYNRGNTEAFF. The CDR3, as DNA: TGTGCCAGCAGCTTGTACAACAGGGGGAACACTGAAGCTTTCTTT.

The chain combines TRBV27 with TRBJ1-2; D might be TRBD1 (5 bases). The V end lost 5 bases, the J end lost 4 bases, and 11 bases lay between the germline ends. The length of the CDR3 is 13 residues. Germline CDR1 MNHEY, CDR2 SMNVEV (reference sequence). Here the CDR3 reads CASSPAGGYGYTF. For the CDR3, the DNA is TGTGCCAGCAGTCCCGCGGGGGGCTATGGCTACACCTTC.

The V gene is TRBV4-1, the J gene TRBJ2-5; TRBD1 is a possible D gene (5 bases). V lost 0 bases, J lost 2 bases, and 19 bases lay in between. Germline CDR1 reads MGHRA; CDR2 reads YSYEKL. The CDR3 extends over 18 amino acids. This CDR3 is CASSQELGWTRLQETQYF. In DNA form, the CDR3 reads TGCGCCAGCAGCCAAGAATTGGGATGGACACGGCTTCAAGAGACCCAGTACTTC.

This clone came up once. The rearrangement joins TRBV6-1 to TRBJ2-1, with D perhaps matching TRBD2 (5 bases). The germline CDR1 and CDR2 sequences are MNHNS and SASEGT. CDR3 length equals 16 residues. The germline V and J ends were trimmed by 4 bases and 4 bases, with 17 bases remaining between them. The CDR3 DNA reads TGTGCCAGCAGTGGGCTACCAGGACTTGTGTACAATGAGCAGTTCTTC. Its protein product is CASSGLPGLVYNEQFF.

The chain joins TRBV10-3 to TRBJ2-1; a possible D gene is TRBD1 (6 bases). Germline loops: CDR1 ENHRY, CDR2 SYGVKD. The CDR3 runs to 17 residues. The germline V and J ends were trimmed by 9 bases and 3 bases, with 24 bases remaining between them. This CDR3 is CAIQNPRSQDSYNEQFF. The CDR3 DNA sequence: TGTGCCATTCAAAACCCCCGGAGTCAGGACAGCTACAATGAGCAGTTCTTC.

The V and J genes are TRBV29-1 and TRBJ2-7, with D perhaps being TRBD1 or TRBD2 (6 bases each). Trimming pared 6 bases from V and 4 bases from J, leaving 16 bases between. CDR1 SQVTM and CDR2 ANQGSEA come from the germline V gene. The CDR3 runs 13 residues. The CDR3 is CSVAGWGAYEQYF. The CDR3 DNA is TGCAGCGTCGCCGGGTGGGGGGCTTACGAGCAGTACTTC.

The sample holds one count of this clone. V and J are TRBV10-3 and TRBJ2-7; perhaps TRBD1 as D (6 bases). Looked up from germline, CDR1 is ENHRY and CDR2 is SYGVKD. The CDR3 is 12 residues long. The germline V and J ends were trimmed by 5 bases and 6 bases, with 11 bases remaining between them. Here the CDR3 reads CAISRQEREQYF. The CDR3 nucleotides read TGTGCCATCAGTCGACAGGAGCGCGAGCAGTACTTC.

This chain uses TRBV27 with TRBJ1-2; a possible D gene is TRBD1 (5 bases). This CDR3 comprises 15 residues. Germline loops: CDR1 MNHEY, CDR2 SMNVEV (reference sequence). V was shortened by 0 bases and J by 6 bases, with 14 bases between the two germline ends. CDR3 DNA sequence: TGTGCCAGCAGTTTATCGATGGCGGAGGGGCATGGCTACACCTTC. As protein: CASSLSMAEGHGYTF.

This clone was observed at least ten times. The rearrangement uses TRBV27 and TRBJ1-1; D gene unclear. Germline loops: CDR1 MNHEY, CDR2 SMNVEV (reference sequence). CDR3 size: 13 residues. V dropped 6 bases and J dropped 1 base, with 9 bases sitting between them. This CDR3 reads CASSPWGNTEAFF. The CDR3 DNA sequence: TGTGCCAGCAGCCCTTGGGGGAACACTGAAGCTTTCTTT.

The J gene is TRBJ2-2, the V gene TRBV30; D remains ambiguous. CDR1 and CDR2 (germline): GTSNPN, SVGIG (reference sequence). The CDR3 contains 12 residues. The V end was cut by 5 bases, the J end by 8 bases, with 12 bases between. The CDR3, as DNA: TGTGCCTGGGGCTTCCCCCGAGGGGAGCTGTTTTTT. It yields the protein CAWGFPRGELFF.

In the case of this clone: Other DNA sequences in the sample encode the same CDR3. The rearrangement joins TRBV18 to TRBJ2-7, with unresolved D. Between the trimmed V and J ends, which lost 5 bases and 1 base, there was a span of 3 bases. The CDR3 is 11 amino acids. Per the germline V gene, CDR1 is KGHSH and CDR2 is LQKENI. The DNA of the CDR3 is TGTGCCAGCTCATCGTCCTACGAGCAGTACTTC. It is translated as CASSSSYEQYF.

This rearrangement joins TRBV6-9 to TRBJ2-7; either TRBD1 or TRBD2 may fit D (6 bases each). Between the trimmed V and J ends, which lost 6 bases and 6 bases, there was a span of 18 bases. The CDR3 loop spans 14 amino acids. The germline gives CDR1 MNHGY, CDR2 SVAAGI. The CDR3: CASSSGGPPPEQYF. The CDR3 region has the DNA TGTGCCAGCAGCTCCGGGGGCCCTCCCCCCGAGCAGTACTTC.

The chain combines TRBV5-1 with TRBJ2-3; 13 positions agree with TRBD2. With 2 bases clipped from V and 4 bases from J, the junction kept 4 bases outside the gene matches. The CDR3 extends over 16 amino acids. Germline lookup yields CDR1 SGHRS and CDR2 YFSETQ. The CDR3 region is CASSFRLAGGADTQYF. The DNA of the CDR3 is TGCGCCAGCAGCTTTCGACTAGCGGGGGGTGCAGATACGCAGTATTTT.

To note about this clone: Other DNA sequences from this sample encode an identical CDR3 as well. The chain employs TRBV7-2 and TRBJ2-5; unclear D gene. Trimming pared 1 base from V and 2 bases from J, leaving 5 bases between. The CDR3 has 13 residues. Germline assignment: CDR1 SGHTA and CDR2 FQGNSA. DNA for the CDR3: TGTGCCAGCAGCTTAGGTGGTCAAGAGACCCAGTACTTC. Translation: CASSLGGQETQYF.